The 21 T cell receptor beta chains below all came from one sample that was sequenced in a study of OX40 agonist ivuxolimab in advanced cancers. The method was immunoSEQ multiplex PCR; TCRdb's version includes in-frame clones alone and lacks a portion of them. The repertoire holds roughly 50,000 clones, with approximately 88% as singletons. This specimen was CD4+ or CD8+ T cells sorted from blood, taken in a trial of the OX40 agonist ivuxolimab. Receptors were obtained from an adult with an advanced solid tumor such as melanoma, head and neck, liver or kidney cancer.

This rearrangement joins TRBV5-1 to TRBJ2-5; D gene ambiguous. V was shortened by 0 bases and J by 5 bases, with 11 bases between the two germline ends. The germline gives CDR1 SGHRS, CDR2 YFSETQ. CDR3 length: 14 residues. As DNA, the CDR3 is TGCGCCAGCAGCTTGGTGGACGGTCCGGAGACCCAGTACTTC. Translating it yields CASSLVDGPETQYF.

The rearrangement uses TRBV10-2 and TRBJ1-1; a possible D gene is TRBD1 (5 bases). The germline V gene has CDR1 WSHSY and CDR2 SAAADI. The CDR3 runs to 15 residues. V was shortened by 3 bases and J by 0 bases, with 11 bases between the two germline ends. CDR3 loop: CASSDLGTLNTEAFF. The CDR3 nucleotides are TGCGCCAGCAGTGATCTCGGGACCTTGAACACTGAAGCTTTCTTT.

V gene TRBV5-5 combines with J gene TRBJ1-1; D call uncertain. Germline-derived CDR1 and CDR2 are SGHKS and YYEKEE (reference sequence). This CDR3 is 14 amino acids long. V lost 7 bases and J lost 0, with 13 bases in between. This CDR3 reads CASHKAEMNTEAFF. The CDR3 bases are TGTGCCAGCCATAAAGCCGAGATGAACACTGAAGCTTTCTTT.

The rearrangement links TRBV28 to TRBJ1-2; perhaps TRBD1 as D (5 bases). This CDR3 contains 16 residues. CDR1 and CDR2 from the germline V gene are MDHEN and SYDVKM. Trimming shortened V by 2 bases and J by 5 bases, and 18 bases separated the two germline ends. The CDR3 DNA reads as TGTGCCAGCAGTTTAGTACTGAGCAGGGTGATATATGGCTACACCTTC. Translating it yields CASSLVLSRVIYGYTF.

The chain is built from TRBV27 and TRBJ2-6; no definite D call. Trimming took 10 bases from V and 4 from J, leaving 14 bases between them. This CDR3 spans 14 amino acids. Per the germline V gene, CDR1 is MNHEY and CDR2 is SMNVEV (reference sequence). The CDR3 DNA is TGTGCCACCCTGTCCCCCACCGGGGCCAACGTCCTGACTTTC. Translated: CATLSPTGANVLTF.

The V gene is TRBV4-2, the J gene TRBJ2-7; no definite D call. This CDR3 region has 15 residues. The V end was cut by 1 base, the J end by 2 bases, with 12 bases between. Germline V lookup: CDR1 LGHNA, CDR2 YNFKEQ. As DNA, the CDR3 is TGTGCCAGCAGCCAAGGTCTGGGTTTAACCTACGAGCAGTACGTC. The encoded protein is CASSQGLGLTYEQYV.

J is TRBJ1-4 and V is TRBV6-5, with D perhaps TRBD1 (5 bases). The CDR3 is 16 amino acids. V lost 2 bases to trimming and J lost 6 bases, with 16 bases between them. CDR1 and CDR2 from the germline V gene are MNHEY and SVGAGI. CDR3 nucleotides: TGTGCCAGCAGTTACCAAGGTTGGGGGAGGGATGAAAAACTGTTTTTT. Translating gives CASSYQGWGRDEKLFF.

This CDR3 is CASSLGPSSEQYF. CDR3 nucleotides: TGTGCCAGCAGCTTGGGACCATCTAGCGAGCAGTACTTC. This chain connects TRBV7-6 to TRBJ2-7, with D perhaps assigned TRBD1 or TRBD2 (5 bases each). The CDR3 has 13 amino acids. The V end lost 3 bases, the J end lost 6 bases, and 12 bases lay between the germline ends. CDR1 is SGHVS, CDR2 FNYEAQ, per germline.

This rearrangement joins TRBV9 to TRBJ2-7; D tentatively reads TRBD1 or TRBD2 (5 bases each). V gave up 2 bases and J gave up 3 bases, with 9 bases separating them. The CDR3 consists of 13 residues. Germline CDR1 reads SGDLS; CDR2 reads YYNGEE. The CDR3 region is CASSVEGSYEQYF. The CDR3, as DNA: TGTGCCAGCAGCGTTGAGGGGAGCTACGAGCAGTACTTC.

The chain recombines TRBV7-9 with TRBJ1-2; 9 bases line up with TRBD1. V lost 3 bases to trimming and J lost 4 bases; unmatched junction nucleotides: 6. Per germline, CDR1 SEHNR and CDR2 FQNEAQ (reference sequence). The CDR3 length is 15 residues. CDR3 sequence reads: CASSLGQGDFYGYTF. The CDR3 coding sequence is TGTGCCAGCAGCTTGGGACAGGGTGATTTCTATGGCTACACCTTC.

The rearrangement uses TRBV6-5 and TRBJ2-1; TRBD2 might be the D (5 bases). From germline, CDR1 is MNHEY and CDR2 SVGAGI. This CDR3 has 14 residues. V lost 0 bases, J lost 6 bases, and 9 bases lay in between. The CDR3 sequence is CASSYSLRGNEQFF. Here the CDR3 DNA reads TGTGCCAGCAGTTACTCGCTACGGGGCAATGAGCAGTTCTTC.

The J gene is TRBJ1-4, the V gene TRBV28, with D unclear. Germline V CDR1 and CDR2: MDHEN, SYDVKM. The CDR3 loop spans 14 amino acids. Deletions cut 4 bases from V and 8 bases from J, with 14 bases between. CDR3 protein: CASSSRRMWEKLFF. CDR3 DNA sequence: TGTGCCAGCAGTTCTCGAAGGATGTGGGAAAAACTGTTTTTT.

The rearrangement uses TRBV7-2 and TRBJ2-1, with D possibly TRBD2 on 5 matching bases. The CDR3 is 13 amino acids. Germline V gene lookup returns CDR1 SGHTA and CDR2 FQGNSA. The ends were cut back, 5 bases at V and 5 bases at J, with 10 bases in the middle. The CDR3 sequence: CASSLDGNNEQFF. CDR3 nucleotide sequence: TGTGCCAGCAGCCTAGACGGGAACAATGAGCAGTTCTTC.

This clone was found once. V gene TRBV6-1 combines with J gene TRBJ2-7; 9 bases map to TRBD1. V lost 4 bases and J lost 5; bases outside the gene matches: 12. This CDR3 has 16 residues. In germline, CDR1 is MNHNS, CDR2 SASEGT. CDR3 DNA sequence: TGTGCCAGCAGTGCCCTTGTTGGGACAGGGTCGAACGAGCAGTACTTC. Its protein is CASSALVGTGSNEQYF.

By share, this clone counts as medium-sized. CDR3 DNA sequence: TGTGCCAGCAGCACCATCCTGGGAGAGGACGAGCAGTACTTC. Translated: CASSTILGEDEQYF. The chain combines TRBV9 with TRBJ2-7; D possibly corresponds to TRBD2 (5 bases). The CDR3 totals 14 residues. The germline V gene encodes CDR1 SGDLS and CDR2 YYNGEE. V lost 4 bases to trimming and J lost 5 bases, with 16 bases between them.

This clone was counted only a few times. V gene TRBV9 combines with J gene TRBJ2-7, with D possibly being TRBD1 (6 bases). V was clipped by 3 bases and J by 2 bases, with 15 bases between them. CDR3 size: 15 residues. Germline CDR1 reads SGDLS; CDR2 reads YYNGEE. This chain's CDR3 is CASSASSGTTYEQYF. The CDR3 coding sequence is TGTGCCAGCAGCGCATCCTCCGGGACAACCTACGAGCAGTACTTC.

This sequence joins TRBV5-4 and TRBJ2-1; TRBD2 matches at 10 bases. This CDR3 is built from 19 residues. The trim removed 0 bases at V and 0 bases at J, leaving 9 bases unmatched. CDR1 and CDR2 from the germline V gene are SGHNT and YYREEE (reference sequence). CDR3 sequence reads: CASSLAVGSGGFSYNEQFF. The DNA for the CDR3 is TGTGCCAGCAGCTTGGCCGTGGGTAGCGGGGGGTTCTCCTACAATGAGCAGTTCTTC.

The V gene is TRBV5-5, the J gene TRBJ1-1, with 9 bases that match TRBD1. The germline V gene encodes CDR1 SGHKS and CDR2 YYEKEE (reference sequence). This CDR3 is built from 16 residues. Germline trimming cut 4 bases from V and 5 bases from J; bases unmatched to any gene: 12. The CDR3 loop is CASSHPTGTGRTEAFF. The CDR3 DNA sequence: TGTGCCAGCAGCCATCCGACCGGGACAGGGCGTACTGAAGCTTTCTTT.

The chain joins TRBV4-1 to TRBJ2-7; 13 nucleotides match TRBD2. This CDR3 comprises 15 residues. V shed 1 base, J shed 5 bases, and the junction held 2 bases outside the gene matches. Looked up from germline, CDR1 is MGHRA and CDR2 is YSYEKL. CDR3 nucleotide sequence: TGCGCCAGCAGCCAAGGACTAGCGGGGGGCGACGAGCAGTACGTC. Amino acid sequence: CASSQGLAGGDEQYV.

The chain has TRBV6-5 and TRBJ2-2; 10 nucleotides match TRBD1. Germline V CDR1 and CDR2: MNHEY, SVGAGI. V was pared by 7 bases and J by 6 bases, with 8 bases of the junction left unmatched. The CDR3 totals 15 residues. CDR3 sequence reads: CASTSGQGISGELFF. CDR3 in DNA: TGTGCCAGCACCTCGGGACAGGGGATCTCCGGGGAGCTGTTTTTT.

The rearrangement uses TRBV7-7 and TRBJ2-1, with 16 bases fitting TRBD2. This CDR3 region has 15 residues. J was trimmed by 8 bases and V by 5 bases; bases with no gene match: 3. Germline CDR1 reads SSHAT; CDR2 reads FNYEAQ (reference sequence). The CDR3 spells CASSPGLAGGHEQFF. The CDR3 nucleotides are TGTGCCAGCAGCCCGGGACTAGCGGGGGGGCATGAGCAGTTCTTC.